Reported below is one T cell receptor beta chain. Its antigen has not been determined. Per-base qualities were not stored, and no clone one base away is much larger. These data belong to a study of cytomegalovirus exposure and HLA in healthy donors (dated by TCRdb to about 2017). For the study in its entirety: According to an earlier analysis of 587 of the donors, about 179 million T cells yielded 117 million unique TCR beta sequences and around 280 Gb of sequence data. Approximately 330 gigabases of sequencing data and around 80 million unique TCR sequences made up an early release that covered around 640 HLA-typed donors. Of the 398 genotyped donors, approximately 83% fell in the genetic ancestry cluster associated with self-reported Caucasian donors. The aim of the study was to test whether cataloging public T cell receptors could identify signatures of past pathogen exposure. Using immunosequencing, the study profiled T cell repertoires from 666 subjects and related those repertoires to cytomegalovirus serostatus. Besides the first cohort of around 670 subjects, a separate validation cohort made up of 120 different subjects was used. High-throughput TCR immunosequencing, statistical association of individual TCRs with disease status, and machine learning were combined to predict cytomegalovirus infection status. In a later analysis, previously published TCR beta repertoires from 666 donors were re-analyzed and high-resolution HLA genotyping was added so that TCR occurrence patterns could be studied. Rather than using new phenotypic data, the later analysis identified candidate immune exposures from TCR beta sequences and from how often those sequences occurred across donors. An earlier analysis of about 620 of the donors applied high-throughput TCR beta sequencing to assess whether each TCR beta V gene segment acted as functional or pseudogenic. Donor age, sex, ethnicity and CMV serostatus were compiled alongside the repertoire data. A later genetic analysis took genome-wide SNP genotypes for about 55% of the 666 donors and used that subset as a discovery cohort. All discovery cohort repertoires had been generated using a single sequencing platform. Both class I and class II loci were covered by HLA typing, at four-digit resolution. Typing coverage varied by locus: about 620-630 donors for A, B, C, DRB1 and DQB1; approximately 560 for DQA1; around 610 for DPA1; 400 to 480 for DPB1. Four or five DR-DQ haplotypes were handled as single units for association and clustering, since linkage in the cohort was strong. Among roughly 400 genotyped donors of the cohort, an average of approximately 240,000 unique TCR beta nucleotide sequences was sequenced per donor, of which 15% to 20% were non-productive. Study-level results and caveats: According to a later analysis, parvovirus B19, influenza, CMV and Epstein-Barr virus appeared linked to several top co-occurrence clusters. Because some donors lacked HLA typing at each locus, the association tests relied only on the typed subset. A later analysis found that HLA-associated TCR beta chains were more clonally expanded and had lower generation probabilities than equally common non-associated chains. In an earlier analysis of fewer than 750 of the donors, most TCR beta V segments were observed in productive rearrangements about 87% or about 30% of the time, broadly matching IMGT annotations. Because counts were too low, 15 to 20 rarely observed V segments, including chromosome 9 orphons, were left out of the earlier analysis of approximately 580 of the donors. A group of highly shared sequence variants was considered likely to be a technical artifact of the sequencing pipeline. In a later analysis, TCR association rates were found to vary across HLA loci, with the most associated TCRs seen for DRB1 alleles and the fewest for HLA-C alleles. The classifier was reported to diagnose cytomegalovirus status with high specificity and sensitivity in both the original cohort and the validation cohort. A later genetic analysis reported fewer N-insertions in productive TCRs among donors in an Asian-associated ancestry cluster than the roughly 690-donor mean. For the cohort, immune exposure information was limited to CMV serostatus. According to a later analysis, most CMV-associated TCR beta chains appeared to be HLA-restricted, and the HLA associations seemed to be driven largely by CMV exposure. This cohort had only TCR beta chains sequenced, and the lack of alpha or paired-chain data limited which features could be detected. A total of roughly 160 TCR beta chains were listed by the study as associated with cytomegalovirus. The authors suggested that the approach could potentially be generalized to other disease states and immunological phenotypes. A further reported finding was that TCR beta sequences accurately predicted the HLA-A and HLA-B alleles for most subjects in the first cohort. Some IMGT-functional V segments, including TRBV6-2 and TRBV6-3, could not be told apart with the 87-base-pair reads, so those segments were excluded. Strong co-occurrence of HLA alleles, especially DR and DQ, made assigning TCR associations to individual alleles difficult. Roughly uniform sequencing depth across donors was assumed in presence/absence analyses, although this assumption may not hold. Most TCR sequences were observed very rarely across donors, whereas some public TCRs were present in many individuals. A later analysis associated some 17,000 TCR beta sequences with specific HLA alleles at a false discovery rate of 0.05. Linkage disequilibrium might explain the correlated functional status among segregating V segments, but an unknown experimental factor could not be ruled out. In a later genetic analysis, a missense DCLRE1C variant was associated with V-gene and J-gene trimming of TCR beta chains, and the association was replicated in an independent cohort. A few of the identified cytomegalovirus-associated TCR beta chains were confirmed in vitro to be specific for cytomegalovirus antigens.

Relative to germline, V is 3 bases shorter and J is 5 bases shorter, with 8 bases between their ends. The CDR3 holds 12 amino acids from the cysteine to the phenylalanine. The CDR3 DNA has 36 bases and is translated from base 1. CDR1 and CDR2 were assigned from the germline V gene as KGHSH and LQKENI. The cohort consisted of approximately 690 healthy bone marrow donors. Cohort members were all nominally healthy when sampled, although unrecorded immune exposures were likely present. The donor was CMV seropositive and was included in the group of 250 to 350 seropositive cohort members. A peripheral blood sample was collected from each donor, and TCR beta sequencing was performed on peripheral blood mononuclear cells. The Qiagen DNeasy Blood Extraction Kit was used to extract genomic DNA from the blood cell samples. The library was generated by the immunoSEQ multiplex PCR assay. The multiplex PCR relied on a mix of 60 forward primers for TCR Vbeta segments and 13 reverse primers for TCR Jbeta segments. Amplification of the CDR3 region of rearranged TCR beta genes was performed with a multiplex PCR assay on genomic DNA. On the Illumina HiSeq System, the amplified TCR beta libraries were sequenced as 87-base-pair reads. The authors' analysis ran thus. A later analysis counted approximately 76 million unique TCR beta chains across the 666 repertoires, and approximately 11 million of these chains were shared by at least two donors. A nearest-neighbor algorithm error-corrected the raw reads and collapsed the reads into unique sequences, merging closely related sequences to remove PCR and sequencing errors. CDR3 sequences were aligned to IMGT reference sequences to assign V, D and J gene segments. For a sequence to be retained, a match of at least six nucleotides was required to both a V gene segment and a J gene segment. A rearrangement was called productive if the CDR3 had no stop codons and remained in frame with V and J, and every other rearrangement was called non-productive. Following IMGT convention, CDR3 was defined as the stretch from the second conserved V-encoded cysteine to the conserved J-encoded phenylalanine. The earlier analysis of about 560 of the donors excluded any sequence lacking an unambiguous match to a single V gene segment. An earlier analysis of approximately 590 of the donors called V segments functional above 56.7% productive rearrangements and segregating when the between-donor standard deviation exceeded 5%. A statistical classification framework was built to diagnose cytomegalovirus status from the catalog of TCR beta chain sequences. A later analysis assigned V and J genes by comparing TCR nucleotide sequences with IMGT/GENE-DB human TR gene sequences. A later analysis assigned CDR3 sequences and most-parsimonious VDJ recombination scenarios with the TCRdist pipeline. A later analysis defined each TCR beta chain by its CDR3 amino acid sequence plus V-gene family, and excluded reads lacking a unique V-gene family. In a later analysis, fewer than 600 highly shared, low-generation-probability nucleotide sequences were removed to address suspected cross-contamination and a sequencing artifact. For each public chain, a later analysis derived a clonal expansion index from normalized ranks of inferred template counts within each repertoire. In a later analysis, generation probabilities were computed using a VDJ recombination model fitted to out-of-frame rearrangements, and the results were checked against IGoR. A later analysis scored TCR-TCR, TCR-HLA and TCR-CMV co-occurrence with hypergeometric tests, applying a repertoire-size bias correction to TCR pairs. In a later analysis, false discovery rates were estimated by permuting HLA or CMV assignments 20 times. In a later analysis, co-occurring TCRs were grouped with DBSCAN, and TCRdist sequence similarity was added when clustering was performed within HLA-allele-positive subsets. For co-occurrence clustering, repertoires with fewer than 30,000 or more than 120,000 public chains were excluded, along with 4 to 6 repertoires with anomalous nucleotide sharing. The table was pulled from immuneACCESS by TCRdb, which kept in-frame rearrangements only. Such tables lose some clones; where checked, under half of the loss comes from unresolved V genes, and the rest has no known cause. V, J and clone size are those of that table, while D and trimming were read from the DNA. The sample table records 120,000 to 150,000 clones; under 80% of these occur just once. The leading ten clones occupy 8.8% of the sample.

The chain uses TRBV18 and TRBJ2-7, with TRBD2 as a weak D call on 5 bases. The receptor was derived from a woman aged 50 to 60 in good health and CMV-seropositive. The material sequenced was PBMCs. The base sequence is TGTGCCAGCTCACCGACTACCGACGAGCAGTACTTC. This encodes CASSPTTDEQYF.